This TCR beta chain was identified in a study of T cell changes during pregnancy in multiple sclerosis. Repertoires were generated with immunoSEQ multiplex PCR, while TCRdb's copy carries only in-frame clones and drops some. The sample carries some 20,000 clones, roughly 91% recorded once. The germline V and J ends were trimmed by 6 bases and 1 base, with 6 bases remaining between them. The length of the CDR3 is 12 residues. Germline V CDR1 and CDR2: SNHLY, FYNNEI. The rearrangement links TRBV2 to TRBJ2-5; D uncertain. This receptor was identified in a female donor in good health, enrolled as a control in a pregnancy study. This specimen was CD4+ T cells from peripheral blood mononuclear cells, taken in the first trimester of pregnancy. Here the CDR3 DNA reads TGTGCCAGCAGGTGGCTCCAAGAGACCCAGTACTTC. It is translated as CASRWLQETQYF.